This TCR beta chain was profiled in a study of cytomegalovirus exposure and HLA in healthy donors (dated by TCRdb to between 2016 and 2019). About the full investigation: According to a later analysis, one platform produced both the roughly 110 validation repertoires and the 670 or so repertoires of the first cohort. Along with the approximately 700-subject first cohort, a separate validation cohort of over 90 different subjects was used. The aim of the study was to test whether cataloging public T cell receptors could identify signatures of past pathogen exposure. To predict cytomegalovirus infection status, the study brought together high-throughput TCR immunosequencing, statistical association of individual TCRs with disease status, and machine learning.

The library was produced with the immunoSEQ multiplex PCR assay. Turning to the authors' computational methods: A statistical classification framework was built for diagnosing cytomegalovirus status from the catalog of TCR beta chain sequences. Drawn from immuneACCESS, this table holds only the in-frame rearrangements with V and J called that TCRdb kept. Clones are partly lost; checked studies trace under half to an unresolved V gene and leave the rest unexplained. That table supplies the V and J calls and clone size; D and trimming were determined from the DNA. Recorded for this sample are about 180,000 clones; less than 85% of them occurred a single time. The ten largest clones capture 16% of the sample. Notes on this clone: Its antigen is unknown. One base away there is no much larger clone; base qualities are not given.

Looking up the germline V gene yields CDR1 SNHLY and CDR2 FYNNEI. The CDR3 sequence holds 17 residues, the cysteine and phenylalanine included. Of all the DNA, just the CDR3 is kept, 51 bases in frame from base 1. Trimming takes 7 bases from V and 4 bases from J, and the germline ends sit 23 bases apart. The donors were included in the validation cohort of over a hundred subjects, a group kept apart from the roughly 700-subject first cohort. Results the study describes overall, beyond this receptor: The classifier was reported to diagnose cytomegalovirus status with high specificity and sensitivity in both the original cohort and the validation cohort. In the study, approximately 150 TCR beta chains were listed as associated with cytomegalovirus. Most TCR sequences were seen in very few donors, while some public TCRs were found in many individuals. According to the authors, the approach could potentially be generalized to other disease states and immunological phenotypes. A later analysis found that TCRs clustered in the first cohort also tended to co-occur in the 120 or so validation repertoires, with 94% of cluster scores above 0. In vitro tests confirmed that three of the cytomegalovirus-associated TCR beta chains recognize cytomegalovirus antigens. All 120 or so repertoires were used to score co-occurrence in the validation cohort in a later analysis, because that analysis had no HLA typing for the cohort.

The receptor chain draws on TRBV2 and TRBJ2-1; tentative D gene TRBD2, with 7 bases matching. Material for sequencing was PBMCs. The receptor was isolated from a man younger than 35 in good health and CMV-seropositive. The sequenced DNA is TGTGCCAGCAAAAGGACCCCAATGGCGGGGGCATACAATGAGCAGTTCTTC. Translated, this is CASKRTPMAGAYNEQFF. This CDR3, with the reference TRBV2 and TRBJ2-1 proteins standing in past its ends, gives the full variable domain EPEVTQTPSHQVTQMGQEVILRCVPISNHLYFYWYRQILGQKVEFLVSFYNNEISEKSEIFDDQFSVERPDGSNFTLKIRSTKLEDSAMYFCASKRTPMAGAYNEQFFGPGTRLTVL.